Listed here are 22 T cell receptor beta chains from one sample, sequenced in a study of Ad26.COV2.S vaccination and SARS-CoV-2 variants. Indicated treatment: roughly 20 received Ad26.COV2.S at low or high dose, single or two shots; a few received placebo; per-sample allocation not given. Specimens were obtained on day 63 following the first vaccine or placebo injection. Using immunoSEQ multiplex PCR, the repertoire was profiled, and TCRdb retains in-frame clones only, with some absent. Found here are around 250,000 clones, around 90% of them singletons; the top ten hold nearly 3%. The specimen comprised peripheral blood, sampled in a trial of Ad26.COV2.S vaccine versus placebo. The receptors were gathered from a person aged 18 to 65 who received the Ad26.COV2.S COVID-19 vaccine or a placebo.

The chain joins TRBV7-8 to TRBJ2-5, with D perhaps TRBD1 (5 bases). Per the germline V gene, CDR1 is SGHVS and CDR2 is FQNEAQ. The CDR3 sequence is 15 residues long. Between the trimmed V and J ends, which lost 5 bases and 2 bases, there was a span of 15 bases. CDR3 sequence: CASSPAGAGQETQYF. As DNA, the CDR3 is TGTGCCAGCAGCCCCGCTGGAGCAGGGCAAGAGACCCAGTACTTC.

V and J are TRBV13 and TRBJ1-1, with 7 bases identical to TRBD1. Germline V gives CDR1 PRHDT, CDR2 FYEKMQ (reference sequence). The length of the CDR3 is 13 residues. Trimming cost V 7 bases and J 4 bases; bases outside gene matches: 6. The CDR3 loop reads CASTFQGVTEAFF. CDR3 DNA: TGTGCCAGCACCTTCCAGGGGGTCACTGAAGCTTTCTTT.

The chain links TRBV6-4 to TRBJ2-2; a possible D gene is TRBD1 (5 bases). Germline CDR1 MRHNA, CDR2 SNTAGT. Trimming pared 3 bases from V and 3 bases from J, leaving 11 bases between. This CDR3 region has 15 residues. Here the CDR3 reads CASSEGLDDTGELFF. The CDR3 DNA reads as TGTGCCAGCAGTGAGGGGCTAGATGACACCGGGGAGCTGTTTTTT.

The V call is TRBV19, the J call TRBJ2-6; D is ambiguous. Trimming took off 9 bases at V and 0 bases at J, with 6 bases between the two ends. The germline V gene encodes CDR1 LNHDA and CDR2 SQIVND (reference sequence). The CDR3 sequence is 13 residues long. Here the CDR3 DNA reads TGTGCCAGCCAACTCTCTGGGGCCAACGTCCTGACTTTC. It is translated as CASQLSGANVLTF.

This clone was observed a single time. The chain has TRBV6-6 and TRBJ2-7; 8 bases fit TRBD1. Germline V lookup: CDR1 MNHNY, CDR2 SVGAGI (reference sequence). The CDR3 extends over 15 amino acids. Trimming removed 4 bases from V and 5 bases from J; junction bases left unmatched: 10. The CDR3 DNA reads as TGTGCCAGCAGTTCACTCAGGGGGCGACATGACGAGCAGTACTTC. It is translated as CASSSLRGRHDEQYF.

The chain has TRBV30 and TRBJ1-3; TRBD1 is a possible D gene (6 bases). CDR3 length equals 15 residues. Trimming left V 0 bases short and J 3 bases short, with 12 bases between. Germline V gene lookup returns CDR1 GTSNPN and CDR2 SVGIG (reference sequence). The CDR3 DNA reads as TGTGCCTGGAGTGTGGGGGGCAACGTTGGAAACACCATATATTTT. This translates into CAWSVGGNVGNTIYF. The full variable domain, its missing parts supplied by reference TRBV30 and TRBJ1-3, is SQTIHQWPATLVQPVGSPLSLECTVEGTSNPNLYWYRQAAGRGLQLLFYSVGIGQISSEVPQNLSASRPQDRQFILSSKKLLLSDSGFYLCAWSVGGNVGNTIYFGEGSWLTVV.

The rearrangement links TRBV30 to TRBJ2-3; TRBD2 matches at 10 bases. The CDR3 contains 15 residues. Germline lookup yields CDR1 GTSNPN and CDR2 SVGIG (reference sequence). The J segment lost 4 bases and the V segment lost 2 bases, leaving 6 bases of the junction unmatched. The CDR3 loop is CAWSPGTSEADTQYF. The DNA of the CDR3 is TGTGCCTGGAGTCCCGGGACTAGCGAGGCAGATACGCAGTATTTT.

Regarding this clone: Other nucleotide sequences from this sample produce the same CDR3. This sequence joins TRBV6-2 or TRBV6-3 and TRBJ2-7, with 10 bases identical to TRBD2. The CDR3 is made up of 13 amino acids. Trimming at V came to 6 bases and at J to 3 bases, leaving 2 bases not matched to a gene. The germline V gene encodes CDR1 MNHEY and CDR2 SVGEGT. For the CDR3, the DNA is TGTGCCAGCAGCTTAGCGGGGGGCTACGAGCAGTACGTC. Amino acids: CASSLAGGYEQYV.

The chain uses TRBV19 and TRBJ1-2; maybe TRBD1 (6 bases). From germline, CDR1 is LNHDA and CDR2 SQIVND (reference sequence). Trimming removed 6 bases from V and 6 bases from J, with 17 bases in between. CDR3 size: 14 residues. In DNA, the CDR3 is TGTGCCAGTAGGTTAGGGAAAGGGGGGAATGGCTACACCTTC. This codes for CASRLGKGGNGYTF. The complete variable domain, with remaining parts taken from reference TRBV19 and TRBJ1-2, reads DGGITQSPKYLFRKEGQNVTLSCEQNLNHDAMYWYRQDPGQGLRLIYYSQIVNDFQKGDIAEGYSVSREKKESFPLTVTSAQKNPTAFYLCASRLGKGGNGYTFGSGTRLTVV.

The chain uses TRBV10-3 and TRBJ1-5; D is ambiguous. CDR3 size: 14 residues. Germline CDR1 reads ENHRY; CDR2 reads SYGVKD. V was clipped by 0 bases and J by 6 bases, with 9 bases between them. In DNA form, the CDR3 reads TGTGCCATCAGTGAGTCGTGGGAGGGTCAGCCCCAGCATTTT. Its protein product is CAISESWEGQPQHF.

The V and J genes are TRBV27 and TRBJ1-6; TRBD1 matches 10 bases. CDR1 MNHEY and CDR2 SMNVEV come from the germline V gene (reference sequence). The CDR3 has 14 residues. Trimming cost V 6 bases and J 10 bases; bases outside gene matches: 6. Here the CDR3 DNA reads TGTGCCAGCAGCTCCGGGACAGGGGTCTCACCCCTCCACTTT. This translates into CASSSGTGVSPLHF.

The rearrangement uses TRBV19 and TRBJ2-6, with D maybe TRBD1 (5 bases). CDR3 length: 16 residues. Germline V gene lookup returns CDR1 LNHDA and CDR2 SQIVND (reference sequence). With 5 bases removed from V and 4 bases from J, the gap between germline ends came to 15 bases. For the CDR3, the DNA is TGTGCCAGTAGTCAAATTCAGGGTGCCGGGGCCAACGTCCTGACTTTC. Encoded protein: CASSQIQGAGANVLTF.

This rearrangement joins TRBV6-5 to TRBJ2-7, with TRBD2 matching over 11 bases. V dropped 5 bases and J dropped 12; count of bases not matched to a gene: 12. Germline V CDR1 and CDR2: MNHEY, SVGAGI. The CDR3 loop spans 14 amino acids. The CDR3 nucleotides read TGTGCCAGCAGTACACTAGCGGGGGCCGCCTTGCGGTACTTC. Protein product: CASSTLAGAALRYF.

This clone was found once. The rearrangement links TRBV4-2 to TRBJ2-2, with 7 bases lining up with TRBD1. The CDR3 consists of 17 residues. Unmatched junction bases numbered 4, after V lost 0 bases and J lost 0 bases. Looked up from germline, CDR1 is LGHNA and CDR2 is YNFKEQ. CDR3 protein: CASSQDVTGANTGELFF. For the CDR3, the DNA is TGTGCCAGCAGCCAAGATGTAACAGGGGCGAACACCGGGGAGCTGTTTTTT.

This clone was seen just once. CDR3 sequence: CASSVGGTSPYNEQFF. CDR3 in DNA: TGTGCCAGCAGTGTCGGGGGAACCTCACCTTACAATGAGCAGTTCTTC. The V gene is TRBV6-1, the J gene TRBJ2-1; D perhaps matches TRBD2 (6 bases). The length of the CDR3 is 16 residues. Germline V CDR1 and CDR2: MNHNS, SASEGT. V was pared by 4 bases and J by 4 bases, with 17 bases between.

This chain joins TRBV19 and TRBJ1-6; 7 nucleotides match TRBD1. Germline assignment: CDR1 LNHDA and CDR2 SQIVND (reference sequence). The CDR3 contains 12 residues. Trimming took 6 bases from V and 10 from J; bases not matched to a gene: 3. CDR3 protein: CASRKGQSPLHF. The CDR3 DNA reads TGTGCCAGTAGGAAGGGACAGTCACCCCTCCACTTT.

The V call is TRBV11-1, the J call TRBJ2-1; tentatively, D is TRBD2 (5 bases). This CDR3 region has 13 residues. Trimming left V 3 bases short and J 5 bases short, with 8 bases between. The germline V gene encodes CDR1 SGHAT and CDR2 FQDESV (reference sequence). The CDR3 nucleotides read TGTGCCAGCAGCTTGGAGGAGGACAATGAGCAGTTCTTC. Amino acids: CASSLEEDNEQFF.

V gene TRBV9 combines with J gene TRBJ1-6, with 7 bases fitting TRBD1. Germline CDR1 is SGDLS and CDR2 is YYNGEE. The CDR3 spans 15 residues. With 4 bases clipped from V and 7 bases from J, the junction kept 8 bases outside the gene matches. The DNA for the CDR3 is TGTGCCAGCAGCCTTGGACAGGCTGGCAATTCACCCCTCCACTTT. It encodes CASSLGQAGNSPLHF.

The V gene is TRBV4-2, the J gene TRBJ2-7, with D unresolved. The V gene lost 0 bases and the J gene lost 0 bases, with 6 bases spanning the gap. In germline, CDR1 is LGHNA, CDR2 YNFKEQ. The CDR3 is 14 residues long. CDR3 coding DNA: TGTGCCAGCAGCCAAGACCCAGCCTCCTACGAGCAGTACTTC. It encodes CASSQDPASYEQYF.

The genes are TRBV5-6 and TRBJ2-7; the match to TRBD1 covers 10 bases. Germline-derived CDR1 and CDR2 are SGHDT and YYEEEE. The CDR3 is 14 amino acids. V trimming: 5 bases; J trimming: 12 bases; junction bases outside the gene matches: 14. CDR3 protein: CASSLPGQGSLWYF. The CDR3 coding sequence is TGTGCCAGCAGTCTCCCGGGACAGGGGTCTCTATGGTACTTC.

The gene calls are TRBV21-1 and TRBJ2-5. TRBV21-1 is reported as a pseudogene. The CDR3 extends over 18 amino acids. CDR3 in DNA: TGTGCCAGCAGCAAGGATGATAGAGAAGCAAAGTACCAAGAGACCCAGTACTTC. Protein sequence: CASSKDDREAKYQETQYF.

This rearrangement joins TRBV18 to TRBJ2-3, with 10 bases aligning to TRBD2. Unmatched junction bases numbered 10, after V lost 5 bases and J lost 5 bases. The CDR3 extends over 16 amino acids. Germline V gene data show CDR1 as KGHSH and CDR2 as LQKENI. CDR3 bases: TGTGCCAGCTCAGGCGGCAGCGGGGGGGCAAAAGATACGCAGTATTTT. This sequence encodes CASSGGSGGAKDTQYF.